This T cell receptor (beta chain) was recorded in a study of T cell changes during pregnancy in multiple sclerosis. The table came from immunoSEQ multiplex PCR; TCRdb's copy has only in-frame clones and leaves some out. The data hold approximately 100,000 clones, with approximately 94% observed a single time. The sample was peripheral blood, taken before pregnancy. The TCR originated in a female donor with multiple sclerosis, enrolled in a pregnancy study.

CDR3 region: CASSSAPGVAGEETQYF. The CDR3 bases are TGTGCCAGCAGCTCGGCCCCGGGGGTAGCGGGAGAAGAGACCCAGTACTTC. The chain links TRBV7-9 to TRBJ2-5; the match to TRBD2 covers 9 bases. Germline V gene lookup returns CDR1 SEHNR and CDR2 FQNEAQ (reference sequence). The CDR3 extends over 17 amino acids. Trimming removed 4 bases from V and 3 bases from J; junction bases left unmatched: 12.